These 8 T cell receptor beta chains were sequenced from one sample in a study of blood T cell repertoires in COVID-19. The repertoire was sequenced with immunoSEQ multiplex PCR; TCRdb's copy has only in-frame clones and lacks some. This sample carries about 210,000 clones, 88% of them seen once, and the ten largest clones take approximately 1.7%. Sequenced material: peripheral blood. All receptors come from a man aged 65 to 85 with acute or convalescent COVID-19.

This clone was recorded once. This chain links TRBV7-2 with TRBJ2-7, with TRBD2 identical over 9 bases. The CDR3 has 17 residues. The germline V gene has CDR1 SGHTA and CDR2 FQGNSA. The ends lost 1 base at V and 4 bases at J; junction bases unmatched: 11. The DNA of the CDR3 is TGTGCCAGCAGCTTAGTCGCTCGCGGGAGGGCCTCGTACGAGCAGTACTTC. It encodes CASSLVARGRASYEQYF.

The chain joins TRBV13 to TRBJ1-1, with TRBD1 as a possible D gene (5 bases). Trimming stripped 4 bases from V and 3 bases from J, with 9 bases between. The V gene's germline CDR1 is PRHDT and CDR2 FYEKMQ (reference sequence). This CDR3 spans 13 amino acids. The CDR3 DNA is TGTGCCAGCAGCTCCATAGGGGACACTGAAGCTTTCTTT. Translation gives CASSSIGDTEAFF. The complete variable domain, with remaining parts taken from reference TRBV13 and TRBJ1-1, reads AAGVIQSPRHLIKEKRETATLKCYPIPRHDTVYWYQQGPGQDPQFLISFYEKMQSDKGSIPDRFSAQQFSDYHSELNMSSLELGDSALYFCASSSIGDTEAFFGQGTRLTVV.

The rearrangement joins TRBV28 to TRBJ2-7, with D perhaps matching TRBD2 (5 bases). V lost 6 bases, J lost 0 bases, and 21 bases lay in between. Germline assignment: CDR1 MDHEN and CDR2 SYDVKM. CDR3 length equals 17 residues. The CDR3 here is CASRRGRGSPGSYEQYF. CDR3 coding DNA: TGTGCCAGCAGGAGAGGTCGGGGTTCTCCTGGCTCCTACGAGCAGTACTTC.

The chain combines TRBV5-1 with TRBJ2-7; TRBD1 matches 10 bases. After removal of 3 bases from V and 3 bases from J, the junction contained 3 bases not matched to a gene. Per the germline V gene, CDR1 is SGHRS and CDR2 is YFSETQ. The CDR3 runs to 14 residues. CDR3 in amino acids: CASSSTGGDYEQYF. The CDR3, as DNA: TGCGCCAGCAGCTCGACAGGGGGCGACTACGAGCAGTACTTC.

This chain links TRBV4-2 with TRBJ1-1; the match to TRBD1 covers 11 bases. CDR1 is LGHNA, CDR2 YNFKEQ, per germline. V was clipped by 0 bases and J by 1 base; unmatched bases: 4. The CDR3 runs 17 residues. CDR3 coding DNA: TGTGCCAGCAGCCAAGAGGGGACAGGGGGACCGAACACTGAAGCTTTCTTT. It codes for CASSQEGTGGPNTEAFF.

The genes are TRBV6-5 and TRBJ2-3; TRBD2 matches 9 bases. Per germline, CDR1 MNHEY and CDR2 SVGAGI. Germline trimming cut 0 bases from V and 2 bases from J; bases unmatched to any gene: 3. CDR3 size: 16 residues. CDR3 sequence reads: CASSYSSGRLTDTQYF. The CDR3 DNA sequence: TGTGCCAGCAGTTACTCTAGCGGGAGACTCACAGATACGCAGTATTTT.

V and J are TRBV2 and TRBJ1-4, with 7 nucleotides matching TRBD1. V was clipped by 3 bases and J by 7 bases; unmatched bases: 11. Germline CDR1 and CDR2: SNHLY and FYNNEI. This CDR3 region has 16 residues. The CDR3 is CASSDFVGTVLEKLFF. CDR3 nucleotides: TGTGCCAGCAGTGACTTTGTTGGGACAGTACTTGAAAAACTGTTTTTT.

The rearrangement links TRBV5-4 to TRBJ1-2; 7 bases agree with TRBD1. Unmatched junction bases numbered 12, after V lost 1 base and J lost 6 bases. Germline CDR1 is SGHNT and CDR2 is YYREEE (reference sequence). CDR3 length: 16 amino acids. The CDR3 DNA reads TGTGCCAGCAGCTTGTCCGTAACAGGGGTGTTGCATGGCTACACCTTC. Its protein product is CASSLSVTGVLHGYTF.